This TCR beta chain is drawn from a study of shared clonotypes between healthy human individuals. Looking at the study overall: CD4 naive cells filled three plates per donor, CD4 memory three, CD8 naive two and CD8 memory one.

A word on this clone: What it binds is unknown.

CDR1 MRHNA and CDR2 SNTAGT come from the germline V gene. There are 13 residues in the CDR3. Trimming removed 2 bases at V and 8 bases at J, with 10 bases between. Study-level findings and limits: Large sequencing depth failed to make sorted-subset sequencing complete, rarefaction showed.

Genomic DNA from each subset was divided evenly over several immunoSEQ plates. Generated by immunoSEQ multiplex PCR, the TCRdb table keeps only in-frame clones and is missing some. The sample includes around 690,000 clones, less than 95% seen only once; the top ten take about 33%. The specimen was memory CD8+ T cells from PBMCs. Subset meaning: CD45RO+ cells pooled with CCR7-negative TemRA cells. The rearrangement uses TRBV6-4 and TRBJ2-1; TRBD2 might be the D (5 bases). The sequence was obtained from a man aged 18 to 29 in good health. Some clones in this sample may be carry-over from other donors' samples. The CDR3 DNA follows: TGTGCCAGCAGTGACGGGGAGCCCGATGAGCAGTTCTTC. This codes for CASSDGEPDEQFF.